This T cell receptor beta chain was profiled in a study of blood T cell repertoires in COVID-19. Sequencing was performed with immunoSEQ multiplex PCR; in TCRdb, only in-frame clones are kept and a portion is missing. The sample has around 120,000 clones; about 88% are singletons. Germline V gene lookup returns CDR1 MNHEY and CDR2 SVGAGI. V was clipped by 6 bases and J by 7 bases, with 18 bases between them. CDR3 length equals 14 residues. J is TRBJ1-1 and V is TRBV6-5, with D perhaps matching TRBD1 (6 bases). Sequenced sample: PBMCs or T cells enriched from blood (not recorded which). The sequence was obtained from a woman aged 50 to 60 who had recovered from COVID-19. CDR3 protein: CASSLLTGEVEAFF. In DNA form, the CDR3 reads TGTGCCAGCAGCCTACTGACAGGCGAAGTTGAAGCTTTCTTT.